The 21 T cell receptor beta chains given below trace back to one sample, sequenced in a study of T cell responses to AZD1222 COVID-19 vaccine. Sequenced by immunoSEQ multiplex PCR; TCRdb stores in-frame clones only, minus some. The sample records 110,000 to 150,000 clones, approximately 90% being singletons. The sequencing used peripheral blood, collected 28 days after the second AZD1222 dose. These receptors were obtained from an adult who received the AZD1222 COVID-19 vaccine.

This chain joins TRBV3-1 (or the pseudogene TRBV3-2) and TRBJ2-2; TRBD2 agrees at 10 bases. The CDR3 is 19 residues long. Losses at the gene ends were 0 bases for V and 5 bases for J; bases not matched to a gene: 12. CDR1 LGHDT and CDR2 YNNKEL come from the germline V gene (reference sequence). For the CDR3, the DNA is TGTGCCAGCAGCCAAGAGGCCCTCTGGGTAGCGGGAGGAACCGGGGAGCTGTTTTTT. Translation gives CASSQEALWVAGGTGELFF.

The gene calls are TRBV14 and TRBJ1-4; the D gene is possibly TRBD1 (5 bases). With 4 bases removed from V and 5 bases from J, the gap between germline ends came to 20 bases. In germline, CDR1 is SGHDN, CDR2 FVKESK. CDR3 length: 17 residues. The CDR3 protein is CASSLDSGLLPNEKLFF. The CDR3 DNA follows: TGTGCCAGCAGCCTCGACAGCGGACTGCTCCCGAATGAAAAACTGTTTTTT. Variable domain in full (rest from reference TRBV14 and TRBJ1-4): EAGVTQFPSHSVIEKGQTVTLRCDPISGHDNLYWYRRVMGKEIKFLLHFVKESKQDESGMPNNRFLAERTGGTYSTLKVQPAELEDSGVYFCASSLDSGLLPNEKLFFGSGTQLSVL.

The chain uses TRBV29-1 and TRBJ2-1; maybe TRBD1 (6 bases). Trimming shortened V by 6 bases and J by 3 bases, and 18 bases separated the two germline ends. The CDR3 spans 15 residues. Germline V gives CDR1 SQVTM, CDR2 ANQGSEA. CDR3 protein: CSVRRGFGRYNEQFF. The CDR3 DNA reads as TGCAGCGTGAGAAGGGGGTTCGGGCGCTACAATGAGCAGTTCTTC.

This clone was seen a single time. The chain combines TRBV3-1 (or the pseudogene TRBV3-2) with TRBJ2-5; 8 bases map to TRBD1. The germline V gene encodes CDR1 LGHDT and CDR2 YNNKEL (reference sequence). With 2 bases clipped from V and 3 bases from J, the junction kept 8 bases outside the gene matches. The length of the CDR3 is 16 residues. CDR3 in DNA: TGTGCCAGCAGCCAATCGACAGGGGACAGAGAAGAGACCCAGTACTTC. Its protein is CASSQSTGDREETQYF.

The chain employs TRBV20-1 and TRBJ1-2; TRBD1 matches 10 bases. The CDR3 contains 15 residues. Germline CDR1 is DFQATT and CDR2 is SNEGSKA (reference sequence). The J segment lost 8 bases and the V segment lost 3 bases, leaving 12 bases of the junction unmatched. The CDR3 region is CSASSWDRGLAGYTF. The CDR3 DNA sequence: TGCAGTGCTAGTTCTTGGGACAGGGGTTTGGCAGGCTACACCTTC.

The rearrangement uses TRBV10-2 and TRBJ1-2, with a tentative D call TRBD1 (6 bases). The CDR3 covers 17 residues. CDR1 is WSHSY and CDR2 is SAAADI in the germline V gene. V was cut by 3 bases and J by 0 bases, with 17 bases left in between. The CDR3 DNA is TGCGCCAGCAGTGACTTTTTACAGGGATTCCCTAACTATGGCTACACCTTC. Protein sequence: CASSDFLQGFPNYGYTF.

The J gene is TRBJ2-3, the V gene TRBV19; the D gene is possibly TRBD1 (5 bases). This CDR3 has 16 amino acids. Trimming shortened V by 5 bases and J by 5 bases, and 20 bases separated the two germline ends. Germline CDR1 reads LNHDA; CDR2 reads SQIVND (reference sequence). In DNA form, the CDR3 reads TGTGCCAGTAGTCTAAATAGTGGGGCGATAAGAGATACGCAGTATTTT. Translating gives CASSLNSGAIRDTQYF.

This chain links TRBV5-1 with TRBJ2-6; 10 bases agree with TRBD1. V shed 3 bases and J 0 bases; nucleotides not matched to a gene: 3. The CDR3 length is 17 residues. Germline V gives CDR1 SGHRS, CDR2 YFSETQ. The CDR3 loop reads CASSYRTGGSGANVLTF. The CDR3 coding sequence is TGCGCCAGCAGCTACCGGACAGGGGGCTCTGGGGCCAACGTCCTGACTTTC.

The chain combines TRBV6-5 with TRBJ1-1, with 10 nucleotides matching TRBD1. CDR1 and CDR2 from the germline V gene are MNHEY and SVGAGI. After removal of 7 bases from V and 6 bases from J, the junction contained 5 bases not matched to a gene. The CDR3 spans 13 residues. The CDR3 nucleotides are TGTGCCAGCACCTTGACAGGGGGCTCTGAAGCTTTCTTT. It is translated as CASTLTGGSEAFF.

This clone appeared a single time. The CDR3 DNA reads TGTGCCAGCAGCAACCCGGGACACAAACCCCCTTATAGCAATCAGCCCCAGCATTTT. It translates to CASSNPGHKPPYSNQPQHF. The chain is built from TRBV21-1 and TRBJ1-5; TRBD1, the table's D call, lacks a check against the DNA. TRBV21-1 is shown as a pseudogene. This CDR3 has 19 amino acids.

In DNA, the CDR3 is TGTGCCAGCAGTGAATGGGGAAACTATGGCTACACCTTC. Translating it yields CASSEWGNYGYTF. The rearrangement links TRBV12-3 or TRBV12-4 to TRBJ1-2; D is uncertain. The V gene lost 5 bases and the J gene lost 2 bases, with 9 bases spanning the gap. CDR3 length: 13 amino acids.

CDR3 nucleotides: TGCGCCAGCAGCCAAGTTGACAGGAGCTCTGGGGCCAACGTCCTGACTTTC. It translates to CASSQVDRSSGANVLTF. J is TRBJ2-6 and V is TRBV4-1, with a tentative D call TRBD1 (6 bases). The length of the CDR3 is 17 residues. Germline values: CDR1 MGHRA, CDR2 YSYEKL. V lost 1 base to trimming and J lost 0 bases, with 10 bases between them.

CDR3 sequence: CASSFGNTEAFF. The CDR3 nucleotides read TGCGCCAGCAGCTTCGGGAACACTGAAGCTTTCTTT. V gene TRBV5-1 combines with J gene TRBJ1-1; no clear D. The CDR3 contains 12 residues. Germline assignment: CDR1 SGHRS and CDR2 YFSETQ. V lost 2 bases and J lost 1, with 3 bases in between.

In nucleotides, the CDR3 is TGCGCCAGCAGCCAAGGTCATGGGGCGGGGGCACCCCTCCACTTT. It encodes CASSQGHGAGAPLHF. This chain links TRBV4-1 with TRBJ1-6; D may be TRBD1 (5 bases). Germline CDR1 and CDR2: MGHRA and YSYEKL. V was clipped by 1 base and J by 11 bases, with 15 bases between them. This CDR3 is built from 15 residues.

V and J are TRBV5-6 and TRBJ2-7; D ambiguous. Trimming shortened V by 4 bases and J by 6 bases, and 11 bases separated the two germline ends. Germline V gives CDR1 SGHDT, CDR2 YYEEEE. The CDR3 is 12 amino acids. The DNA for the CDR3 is TGTGCCAGCAGCACCATGTGGGGCGAGCAGTACTTC. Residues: CASSTMWGEQYF.

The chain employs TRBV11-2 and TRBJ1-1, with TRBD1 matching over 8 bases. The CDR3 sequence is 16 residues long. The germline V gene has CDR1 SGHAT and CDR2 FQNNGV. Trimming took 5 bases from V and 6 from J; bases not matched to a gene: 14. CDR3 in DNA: TGTGCCAGCAGCCCCTGGACAGGGAGAACTTACGCTGAAGCTTTCTTT. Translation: CASSPWTGRTYAEAFF.

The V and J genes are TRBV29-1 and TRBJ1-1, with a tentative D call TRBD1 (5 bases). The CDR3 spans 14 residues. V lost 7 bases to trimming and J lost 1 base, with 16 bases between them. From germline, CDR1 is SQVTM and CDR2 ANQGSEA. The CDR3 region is CSADGDLRNTEAFF. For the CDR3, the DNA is TGCAGCGCCGACGGGGACTTAAGGAACACTGAAGCTTTCTTT.

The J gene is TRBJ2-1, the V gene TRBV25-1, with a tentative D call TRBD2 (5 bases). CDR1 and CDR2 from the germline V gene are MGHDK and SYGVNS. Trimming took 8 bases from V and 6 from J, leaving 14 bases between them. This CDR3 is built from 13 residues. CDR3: CASASTAANEQFF. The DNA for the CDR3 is TGTGCCAGCGCGAGTACAGCGGCCAATGAGCAGTTCTTC. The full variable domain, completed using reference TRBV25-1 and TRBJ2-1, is EADIYQTPRYLVIGTGKKITLECSQTMGHDKMYWYQQDPGMELHLIHYSYGVNSTEKGDLSSESTVSRIRTEHFPLTLESARPSHTSQYLCASASTAANEQFFGPGTRLTVL.

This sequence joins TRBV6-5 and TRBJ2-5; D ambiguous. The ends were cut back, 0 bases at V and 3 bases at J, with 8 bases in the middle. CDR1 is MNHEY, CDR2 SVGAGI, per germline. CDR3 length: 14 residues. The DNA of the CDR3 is TGTGCCAGCAGTTACTCACCCAGTAAAGAGACCCAGTACTTC. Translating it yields CASSYSPSKETQYF.

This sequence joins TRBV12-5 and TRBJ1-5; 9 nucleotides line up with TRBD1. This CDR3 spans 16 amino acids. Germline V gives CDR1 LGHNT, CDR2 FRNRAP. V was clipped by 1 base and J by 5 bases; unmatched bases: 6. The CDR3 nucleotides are TGTGCTAGTGGTTTGGCCTACAGGGGGCCGGATCAGCCCCAGCATTTT. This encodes CASGLAYRGPDQPQHF.

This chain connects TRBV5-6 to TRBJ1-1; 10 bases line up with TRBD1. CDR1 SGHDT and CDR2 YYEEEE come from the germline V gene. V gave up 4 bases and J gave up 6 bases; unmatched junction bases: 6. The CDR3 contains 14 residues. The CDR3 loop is CASSQPGTGAEAFF. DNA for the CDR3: TGTGCCAGCAGCCAACCCGGGACAGGGGCTGAAGCTTTCTTT.